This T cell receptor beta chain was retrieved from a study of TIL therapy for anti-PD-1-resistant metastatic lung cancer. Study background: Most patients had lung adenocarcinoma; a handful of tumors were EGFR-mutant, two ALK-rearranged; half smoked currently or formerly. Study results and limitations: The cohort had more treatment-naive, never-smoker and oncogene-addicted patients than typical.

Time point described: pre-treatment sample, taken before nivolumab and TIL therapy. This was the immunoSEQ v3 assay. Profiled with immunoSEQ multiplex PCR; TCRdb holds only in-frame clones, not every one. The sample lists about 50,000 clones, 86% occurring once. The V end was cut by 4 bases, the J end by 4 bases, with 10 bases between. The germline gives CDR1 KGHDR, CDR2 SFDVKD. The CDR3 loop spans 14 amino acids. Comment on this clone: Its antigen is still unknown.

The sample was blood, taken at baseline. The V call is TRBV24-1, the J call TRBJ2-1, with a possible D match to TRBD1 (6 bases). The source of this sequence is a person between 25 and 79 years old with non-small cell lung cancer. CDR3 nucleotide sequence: TGTGCCACCAGTGACTGGGACACATACAATGAGCAGTTCTTC. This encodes CATSDWDTYNEQFF.